This T cell receptor (beta chain) comes out of a study of blood T cells in healthy people across ages (dated by TCRdb to about 2015). Notes on the research overall: In model experiments, roughly one uniquely barcoded TCR beta cDNA molecule per two T cells was captured by template switching. The study analyzed two additional independent replicas of 1 million unique cDNA reads from the same blood draw for two donors, one aged 18 to 29 and one aged 80 or older. To avoid experimental bias, donors of different ages were randomly spread across the sequencing lanes. The study measured age-related changes in TCR beta repertoire diversity using deep sequencing normalized with unique cDNA molecular identifiers. Donors were grouped into four age groups: young (average roughly 17 years), middle-aged (39), aged (roughly 62) and long-lived (approximately 78).

Relative to germline, V is 3 bases shorter and J is 5 bases shorter, with 8 bases between their ends. The CDR3 starts with the cysteine, ends with the phenylalanine, and has 12 residues. Just CDR3 DNA is preserved here, 36 bases in frame from base 1. For CDR1 and CDR2, the germline V gene lists SGHRS and YFSETQ. General conclusions and limits of the study: Estimates of total diversity based on one million sequenced T cells were regarded as lower bounds and as underestimates. Compared with the aged group, more naive CD4+ T cells, fewer expanded clones and increased TCR diversity were shown by the long-lived group, suggesting age selection. The CMV infection status of donors was not known, potentially confounding age-related changes in expanded clonotypes. Bulk unsorted PBMC profiling prevented conclusive comparison of naive and antigen-experienced compartments. Observed TCR beta diversity per million T cells fell roughly linearly with age, and a significant reduction was already apparent by age roughly 40. Observed TCR beta diversity correlated strongly with the percentage of naive T cells measured by flow cytometry.

This clonotype was seen many times. It lacks a known antigen. No base quality values were provided; no much bigger clone lies one nucleotide off. Libraries were made using 5' RACE. These reads were obtained on an Illumina HiSeq 2500. A second roughly 7 to 12 cycle PCR used a sample-barcoded 5' primer and a J-beta primer mix. Each TCR beta cDNA molecule received a unique molecular identifier from a template-switch 5' adaptor carrying 12 random nucleotides. At least 2.5 million CDR3-containing paired-end reads were obtained from each sample. First-strand cDNA was synthesized from all RNA with the Mint cDNA synthesis kit, primed by a TRBC-specific oligonucleotide. All cDNA was treated with uracil-DNA glycosylase and then went through a first 18-cycle PCR with the universal primers M1SS and BC2_uni_R. The study's own analysis went as follows. Each sample was normalized by randomly selecting 1 million high-quality reads, each carrying a distinct molecular identifier. Instead of being binned into consensus sequences, reads that shared molecular identifiers were thrown out. CDR3 identification, clonotype clustering and error correction used MiTCR with a Q25 quality threshold and the strictest error-elimination algorithm. A nonparametric unseen species model with Euler transformation was used to estimate lower-bound total TCR beta diversity. TCRdb reprocessed the public reads (quality trimming at Q25 with fastp, clone calling with MiXCR) and kept in-frame beta chains. Rows with one shared CDR3 protein collapse into an entry with the most common genes and DNA. Clone size and V and J calls follow TCRdb, not the original study. For this sample the table gives hundreds of thousands of distinct CDR3 sequences, of which 32% were detected only once. The ten top clones hold approximately 15% of the sample.

The roughly 39 donors, aged about 6 to 90 years, were systemically healthy Caucasian individuals from Russia. Roughly 10 milliliters of peripheral blood were drawn from each donor into EDTA-treated Vacutainer tubes. Ficoll-Paque density-gradient centrifugation was used to isolate PBMCs, with at least 6.5 million per sample. Total RNA was extracted from PBMCs with Trizol reagent, with at least 5.5 micrograms obtained per sample. For every donor, flow cytometry on a PBMC aliquot measured the percentage of naive CD45RAhigh/CD27high T cells. Sequencing was carried out using blood. This sequence was found in a woman of 80 years or more in good health. Donor details come from another sample of the same person, matched by shared clones. The receptor chain draws on TRBV5-1 and TRBJ2-5; no D gene can be assigned with confidence. CDR3 protein: CASSSTVETQYF. The nucleotide sequence is given as TGCGCCAGCAGCTCCACGGTGGAGACCCAGTACTTC.